The 29 T cell receptor beta chains below come from one sample, sequenced in a study of T cell changes during pregnancy in multiple sclerosis. The assay was immunoSEQ multiplex PCR, and TCRdb's table has in-frame clones only and misses some. There are tens of thousands of clones in the sample; 91% occur only once, and 0.85% to 0.95% lies in the top ten. Here the sequenced sample was peripheral blood, taken before pregnancy. The receptors were gathered from a female donor with multiple sclerosis, enrolled in a pregnancy study.

The V and J genes are TRBV19 and TRBJ1-4; D might be TRBD1 (5 bases). The CDR3 sequence is 16 residues long. Trimming cost V 11 bases and J 0 bases, with 19 bases left between them. CDR1 and CDR2 from the germline V gene are LNHDA and SQIVND (reference sequence). The CDR3, as DNA: TGTGCCTCGAAACGGAGGGGAGGGACAACTAATGAAAAACTGTTTTTT. It codes for CASKRRGGTTNEKLFF.

V usage is TRBV19 and J usage is TRBJ1-1, with D perhaps TRBD1 (5 bases). This CDR3 has 13 amino acids. Germline V CDR1 and CDR2: LNHDA, SQIVND (reference sequence). V was shortened by 7 bases and J by 4 bases, with 13 bases between the two germline ends. CDR3: CASNTGKGTEAFF. CDR3 in DNA: TGTGCCAGTAATACAGGAAAGGGCACTGAAGCTTTCTTT. The full variable domain, rest sourced from reference TRBV19 and TRBJ1-1, is DGGITQSPKYLFRKEGQNVTLSCEQNLNHDAMYWYRQDPGQGLRLIYYSQIVNDFQKGDIAEGYSVSREKKESFPLTVTSAQKNPTAFYLCASNTGKGTEAFFGQGTRLTVV.

The CDR3 bases are TGTGCCAGCAGTTTAGCGGGGGACTTCTACAATGAGCAGTTCTTC. This encodes CASSLAGDFYNEQFF. The gene calls are TRBV28 and TRBJ2-1; the match to TRBD2 covers 7 bases. V shed 2 bases, J shed 3 bases, and the junction held 4 bases outside the gene matches. From germline, CDR1 is MDHEN and CDR2 SYDVKM. This CDR3 contains 15 residues.

The count of this clone is one. This chain joins TRBV5-5 and TRBJ1-4; 7 nucleotides line up with TRBD1. J gave up 5 bases and V 1 base, and 5 bases lay outside the gene matches. The CDR3 sequence is 15 residues long. Germline values: CDR1 SGHKS, CDR2 YYEKEE (reference sequence). CDR3 nucleotides: TGTGCCAGCAGCTTGTCGGGACAGCCGAATGAAAAACTGTTTTTT. It codes for CASSLSGQPNEKLFF.

This chain joins TRBV19 and TRBJ2-7; D is perhaps TRBD1 (6 bases). In germline, CDR1 is LNHDA, CDR2 SQIVND (reference sequence). This CDR3 is built from 15 residues. V gave up 4 bases and J gave up 0 bases, with 13 bases separating them. The CDR3 nucleotides are TGTGCCAGTAGTACCTCGACAGGCTTCTCCTACGAGCAGTACTTC. Translated: CASSTSTGFSYEQYF.

J is TRBJ2-7 and V is TRBV6-5; D may be TRBD2 (6 bases). This CDR3 is 16 amino acids long. Trimming took 4 bases from V and 5 from J, leaving 21 bases between them. Germline V lookup: CDR1 MNHEY, CDR2 SVGAGI. The CDR3 bases are TGTGCCAGCAGTTCCACCCCGGGAGCAGGGTTCAACGAGCAGTACTTC. Amino acid sequence: CASSSTPGAGFNEQYF.

The chain is built from TRBV29-1 and TRBJ2-2; weak D call: TRBD2 (6 bases). Germline lookup yields CDR1 SQVTM and CDR2 ANQGSEA. Trimming left V 6 bases short and J 3 bases short, with 11 bases between. The CDR3 totals 13 residues. Here the CDR3 DNA reads TGCAGCGTGGAGGGACGGTACACCGGGGAGCTGTTTTTT. It yields the protein CSVEGRYTGELFF.

The chain uses TRBV19 and TRBJ2-7; the D gene is possibly TRBD1 (6 bases). Germline loops: CDR1 LNHDA, CDR2 SQIVND (reference sequence). The CDR3 spans 15 residues. V lost 1 base, J lost 2 bases, and 12 bases lay in between. CDR3 nucleotides: TGTGCCAGTAGTATAGGGGACATAATGACCTACGAGCAGTACTTC. It yields the protein CASSIGDIMTYEQYF. The full variable domain, completed using reference TRBV19 and TRBJ2-7, is DGGITQSPKYLFRKEGQNVTLSCEQNLNHDAMYWYRQDPGQGLRLIYYSQIVNDFQKGDIAEGYSVSREKKESFPLTVTSAQKNPTAFYLCASSIGDIMTYEQYFGPGTRLTVT.

The rearrangement uses TRBV9 and TRBJ1-1; 9 bases fit TRBD1. J gave up 3 bases and V 0 bases, and 6 bases lay outside the gene matches. The length of the CDR3 is 16 residues. From germline, CDR1 is SGDLS and CDR2 YYNGEE. CDR3 in DNA: TGTGCCAGCAGCGTAGGAGCACAGGGGGCATACACTGAAGCTTTCTTT. Its protein product is CASSVGAQGAYTEAFF.

The V and J genes are TRBV5-5 and TRBJ2-7; D might be TRBD1 (6 bases). The CDR3 consists of 13 residues. Trimming stripped 4 bases from V and 3 bases from J, with 11 bases between. In germline, CDR1 is SGHKS, CDR2 YYEKEE (reference sequence). The DNA of the CDR3 is TGTGCCAGCAGCGGGGGCCTTATCTACGAGCAGTACTTC. This codes for CASSGGLIYEQYF. Complete variable domain (other parts from reference TRBV5-5 and TRBJ2-7): DAGVTQSPTHLIKTRGQQVTLRCSPISGHKSVSWYQQVLGQGPQFIFQYYEKEERGRGNFPDRFSARQFPNYSSELNVNALLLGDSALYLCASSGGLIYEQYFGPGTRLTVT.

This clone was seen once. The genes are TRBV4-3 and TRBJ2-7; TRBD1 might be the D (6 bases). The CDR3 has 17 amino acids. V dropped 0 bases and J dropped 0 bases, with 15 bases sitting between them. Germline values: CDR1 LGHNA, CDR2 YSLEER. CDR3 in DNA: TGCGCCAGCAGCCAAGAGAGGTCCGGACAGAGCTCCTACGAGCAGTACTTC. Translated, it gives CASSQERSGQSSYEQYF.

In DNA form, the CDR3 reads TGTGCCAGCAGCAGACAGACAGGGGGAACTGAAGCTTTCTTT. Encoded protein: CASSRQTGGTEAFF. The chain recombines TRBV2 with TRBJ1-1, with 9 bases fitting TRBD1. The V gene end was trimmed by 6 bases and the J gene end by 5 bases; junction bases not matched to a gene: 7. CDR1 SNHLY and CDR2 FYNNEI come from the germline V gene. CDR3 length: 14 residues.

This chain joins TRBV19 and TRBJ1-1; no clear D. The V gene's germline CDR1 is LNHDA and CDR2 SQIVND (reference sequence). CDR3 size: 14 residues. V lost 5 bases and J lost 4, with 14 bases in between. The CDR3 nucleotides read TGTGCCAGTAGTGTGGGATACAGCGGCACTGAAGCTTTCTTT. It translates to CASSVGYSGTEAFF.

The chain couples TRBV9 to TRBJ2-5, with 9 bases identical to TRBD1. Germline assignment: CDR1 SGDLS and CDR2 YYNGEE. This CDR3 is built from 16 residues. Trimming removed 0 bases from V and 1 base from J; junction bases left unmatched: 4. CDR3 bases: TGTGCCAGCAGCGTAGCATCGACAGGGGGCCAAGAGACCCAGTACTTC. It translates to CASSVASTGGQETQYF.

The chain couples TRBV7-3 to TRBJ1-6; 9 positions agree with TRBD1. The CDR3 runs 14 residues. CDR1 SGHTA and CDR2 FQGTGA come from the germline V gene. With 5 bases clipped from V and 8 bases from J, the junction kept 4 bases outside the gene matches. This CDR3 is CASSPGQGDSPLHF. The CDR3 DNA follows: TGTGCCAGCAGCCCGGGACAGGGAGATTCACCCCTCCACTTT.

The chain carries TRBV11-2 and TRBJ2-3; 7 bases match TRBD2. After removal of 0 bases from V and 6 bases from J, the junction contained 6 bases not matched to a gene. CDR3 length: 15 amino acids. From germline, CDR1 is SGHAT and CDR2 FQNNGV. Here the CDR3 DNA reads TGTGCCAGCAGCTTAGACCCAGCGGGAAGCGATACGCAGTATTTT. Encoded protein: CASSLDPAGSDTQYF. Complete variable domain (other parts from reference TRBV11-2 and TRBJ2-3): EAGVAQSPRYKIIEKRQSVAFWCNPISGHATLYWYQQILGQGPKLLIQFQNNGVVDDSQLPKDRFSAERLKGVDSTLKIQPAKLEDSAVYLCASSLDPAGSDTQYFGPGTRLTVL.

The chain joins TRBV19 to TRBJ2-7; maybe TRBD1 (5 bases). Germline V gene data show CDR1 as LNHDA and CDR2 as SQIVND (reference sequence). The CDR3 length is 12 residues. V lost 2 bases to trimming and J lost 6 bases, with 8 bases between them. CDR3 in amino acids: CASSISRGEQYF. DNA for the CDR3: TGTGCCAGTAGTATAAGTAGGGGCGAGCAGTACTTC.

The chain combines TRBV5-1 with TRBJ2-3; 7 positions agree with TRBD2. The CDR3 extends over 17 amino acids. Germline V gene data show CDR1 as SGHRS and CDR2 as YFSETQ. V lost 3 bases and J lost 2; bases outside the gene matches: 12. The CDR3 DNA is TGCGCCAGCAGCTCCCCCGGGAGGCAGATAAACACAGATACGCAGTATTTT. This translates into CASSSPGRQINTDTQYF.

This chain links TRBV5-1 with TRBJ2-3; possible D gene TRBD1, 6 bases. V lost 0 bases to trimming and J lost 3 bases, with 11 bases between them. CDR3 size: 15 residues. Germline lookup yields CDR1 SGHRS and CDR2 YFSETQ. The DNA of the CDR3 is TGCGCCAGCAGCTTGGAAGGCAGGGGAACAGATACGCAGTATTTT. This sequence encodes CASSLEGRGTDTQYF.

This clone was counted between two and nine times. This chain links TRBV11-2 with TRBJ2-3; D is perhaps TRBD1 (5 bases). The V and J ends lost 2 bases and 2 bases respectively, with 14 bases between them. This CDR3 is 16 amino acids long. The germline V gene has CDR1 SGHAT and CDR2 FQNNGV. CDR3 nucleotides: TGTGCCAGCAGCTTAACGGGCAGGGTTTTCACAGATACGCAGTATTTT. It codes for CASSLTGRVFTDTQYF.

The rearrangement links TRBV19 to TRBJ1-1; D unresolved. Trimming removed 5 bases from V and 2 bases from J, with 12 bases in between. The length of the CDR3 is 14 residues. Germline V gene sequence: CDR1 LNHDA, CDR2 SQIVND (reference sequence). DNA for the CDR3: TGTGCCAGTAGTTTTAATCGGGGAAACACTGAAGCTTTCTTT. Translating gives CASSFNRGNTEAFF.

The chain has TRBV2 and TRBJ2-5, with 9 positions matching TRBD1. V was pared by 11 bases and J by 3 bases, with 7 bases of the junction left unmatched. Germline-derived CDR1 and CDR2 are SNHLY and FYNNEI. This CDR3 has 13 amino acids. CDR3 DNA sequence: TGTGCCGGTACTAGGGACAGGGAAGAGACCCAGTACTTC. It specifies CAGTRDREETQYF. The full variable domain, its missing parts supplied by reference TRBV2 and TRBJ2-5, is EPEVTQTPSHQVTQMGQEVILRCVPISNHLYFYWYRQILGQKVEFLVSFYNNEISEKSEIFDDQFSVERPDGSNFTLKIRSTKLEDSAMYFCAGTRDREETQYFGPGTRLLVL.

V usage is TRBV18 and J usage is TRBJ2-7, with TRBD1 matching 7 bases. The germline V gene has CDR1 KGHSH and CDR2 LQKENI. The junction had 7 bases not matched to a gene; V was cut back by 3 bases and J by 2 bases. The CDR3 sequence is 15 residues long. The CDR3 loop reads CASSPGTDGAYEQYF. Written as DNA, the CDR3 is TGTGCCAGCTCACCCGGGACAGATGGGGCCTACGAGCAGTACTTC.

J is TRBJ1-6 and V is TRBV9, with D unclear. From germline, CDR1 is SGDLS and CDR2 YYNGEE. Trimming removed 4 bases from V and 8 bases from J, with 7 bases in between. The CDR3 contains 12 residues. The CDR3, as DNA: TGTGCCAGCAGCCCGGGTTATTCACCCCTCCACTTT. Protein sequence: CASSPGYSPLHF. The full variable domain, with the rest looked up from reference TRBV9 and TRBJ1-6, is DSGVTQTPKHLITATGQRVTLRCSPRSGDLSVYWYQQSLDQGLQFLIQYYNGEERAKGNILERFSAQQFPDLHSELNLSSLELGDSALYFCASSPGYSPLHFGNGTRLTVT.

The J gene is TRBJ2-1, the V gene TRBV29-1; TRBD2 might be the D (5 bases). V shed 1 base and J shed 0 bases, with 13 bases lying between them. This CDR3 is 16 amino acids long. CDR1 is SQVTM and CDR2 is ANQGSEA in the germline V gene. Here the CDR3 DNA reads TGCAGCGTTGAAGTGGCTAGCCCAAGCTCCTACAATGAGCAGTTCTTC. Encoded protein: CSVEVASPSSYNEQFF.

The rearrangement links TRBV19 to TRBJ2-7, with D tentatively TRBD1 (6 bases). Germline V gene sequence: CDR1 LNHDA, CDR2 SQIVND (reference sequence). V gave up 3 bases and J gave up 5 bases, with 14 bases separating them. The CDR3 sequence is 14 residues long. The CDR3: CASSMTGISDEQYF. In nucleotides, the CDR3 is TGTGCCAGTAGTATGACAGGAATCAGCGACGAGCAGTACTTC. The variable domain in full, completed from reference TRBV19 and TRBJ2-7, reads DGGITQSPKYLFRKEGQNVTLSCEQNLNHDAMYWYRQDPGQGLRLIYYSQIVNDFQKGDIAEGYSVSREKKESFPLTVTSAQKNPTAFYLCASSMTGISDEQYFGPGTRLTVT.

A single count supports this clone. The chain employs TRBV7-3 and TRBJ2-3, with D perhaps matching TRBD2 (7 bases). With 3 bases removed from V and 3 bases from J, the gap between germline ends came to 13 bases. The germline CDR1 and CDR2 sequences are SGHTA and FQGTGA. The CDR3 loop spans 15 amino acids. CDR3 sequence (DNA): TGTGCCAGCAGCTTTGTGCGGGGGACAACAGATACGCAGTATTTT. Its protein product is CASSFVRGTTDTQYF.

The V gene is TRBV5-8, the J gene TRBJ2-7; 8 bases fit TRBD2. Germline assignment: CDR1 SGHTS and CDR2 YDEGEE. The V and J ends lost 4 bases and 3 bases, in that order; junction bases with no gene match: 12. This CDR3 is 16 amino acids long. The CDR3 region is CASSPTLPRGGYEQYF. DNA for the CDR3: TGTGCCAGCAGCCCTACCCTCCCACGGGGGGGCTACGAGCAGTACTTC.

The V gene is TRBV2, the J gene TRBJ2-2; D remains unclear. V was cut by 3 bases and J by 0 bases, with 11 bases left in between. The length of the CDR3 is 16 residues. CDR1 SNHLY and CDR2 FYNNEI come from the germline V gene. The CDR3 DNA follows: TGTGCCAGCAGTGATTCGACACCCACGAACACCGGGGAGCTGTTTTTT. This sequence encodes CASSDSTPTNTGELFF.